This TCR beta chain is from a study of T cell responses to AZD1222 COVID-19 vaccine. Regarding the study as a whole: Dominant CD4 TCR responses targeted spike regions 160-218 and 743-854. Unmutated variant regions are reportedly targeted by nearly half of spike-specific TCRs. No repertoire was sampled before or during the peak T cell response, only after it. Recipients of AZD1222 seropositive at baseline numbered only 5 to 7.

As regards this clone: Its antigen is undetermined.

The assay was immunoSEQ multiplex PCR, and TCRdb's table has in-frame clones only and misses some. This table has roughly 120,000 clones, 91% appearing once. V lost 2 bases to trimming and J lost 3 bases, with 5 bases between them. The CDR3 loop spans 13 amino acids. The specimen comprised peripheral blood, sampled on day 0 of AZD1222 vaccination. The receptor was isolated from an adult in good health. The chain couples TRBV12-3 or TRBV12-4 to TRBJ2-1; D call uncertain. The CDR3 here is CASSLLDYNEQFF. The CDR3 bases are TGTGCCAGCAGTTTATTAGACTACAATGAGCAGTTCTTC.